This entry lists 13 T cell receptor beta chains sequenced from one sample in a study of T cell responses to AZD1222 COVID-19 vaccine (dated by TCRdb to about 2021). Library method: the immunoSEQ multiplex PCR assay. The table was pulled from immuneACCESS by TCRdb, which kept in-frame rearrangements only. Such tables lose some clones; where checked, under half of the loss comes from unresolved V genes, and the rest has no known cause. The sample table records more than 150,000 clones; 85% to 95% of these occur just once. Approximately 0.58% of the sample is held by the ten biggest clonotypes. The sample's time point label is to be understood as: baseline before first vaccination. The sample in question was peripheral blood, obtained on day 0 of AZD1222 vaccination. The receptors come from an adult in good health.

The chain combines TRBV9 with TRBJ1-5; D is undetermined. Germline V CDR1 and CDR2: SGDLS, YYNGEE. The CDR3 covers 13 residues. V shed 4 bases and J shed 5 bases, with 10 bases lying between them. The CDR3 reads CASSPSWDQPQHF. As DNA, the CDR3 is TGTGCCAGCAGCCCCTCGTGGGATCAGCCCCAGCATTTT.

This rearrangement joins TRBV5-1 to TRBJ2-7, with TRBD2 as a possible D gene (6 bases). This CDR3 spans 15 amino acids. Trimming removed 0 bases from V and 1 base from J, with 11 bases in between. Germline CDR1 SGHRS, CDR2 YFSETQ. CDR3 DNA: TGCGCCAGCAGCTTGGGTGGGACTGTGTCCTACGAGCAGTACTTC. Its protein is CASSLGGTVSYEQYF.

The rearrangement uses TRBV20-1 and TRBJ2-1, with D perhaps TRBD2 (5 bases). CDR1 DFQATT and CDR2 SNEGSKA come from the germline V gene (reference sequence). The germline V and J ends were trimmed by 6 bases and 12 bases, with 15 bases remaining between them. The CDR3 is made up of 11 amino acids. The CDR3 DNA reads as TGCAGTGCCCCTTCTCTAGCTGGGCAGTTCTTC. This codes for CSAPSLAGQFF.

The J gene is TRBJ1-3, the V gene TRBV13; 8 bases match TRBD1. J lost 8 bases, V lost 3 bases, and 9 bases had no gene match. The germline V gene has CDR1 PRHDT and CDR2 FYEKMQ (reference sequence). The CDR3 is 15 amino acids. The CDR3 nucleotides read TGTGCCAGCAGCTTTAGACGGGCAGGGGGCGACACCATATATTTT. It codes for CASSFRRAGGDTIYF.

The chain recombines TRBV18 with TRBJ1-3; possible D gene TRBD1, 6 bases. The CDR3 extends over 16 amino acids. From germline, CDR1 is KGHSH and CDR2 LQKENI. With 4 bases removed from V and 0 bases from J, the gap between germline ends came to 13 bases. DNA for the CDR3: TGTGCCAGCTCACAAAACGGACAGAGCTCTGGAAACACCATATATTTT. Amino acids: CASSQNGQSSGNTIYF.

The V call is TRBV2, the J call TRBJ1-2; unclear D gene. CDR1 is SNHLY and CDR2 is FYNNEI in the germline V gene. V lost 8 bases to trimming and J lost 5 bases, with 15 bases between them. CDR3 length: 13 residues. CDR3 region: CASPLGRDYGYTF. In DNA, the CDR3 is TGTGCCAGCCCCCTTGGCAGAGATTATGGCTACACCTTC.

The genes are TRBV7-6 and TRBJ2-5; possibly TRBD2 for D (5 bases). This CDR3 has 13 amino acids. Trimming cost V 2 bases and J 9 bases, with 13 bases left between them. Germline V gene lookup returns CDR1 SGHVS and CDR2 FNYEAQ. The CDR3 region has the DNA TGTGCCAGCAGCTTACTAGAAGAGAGGGCCCAGTACTTC. This sequence encodes CASSLLEERAQYF.

This chain uses TRBV3-1 (or the pseudogene TRBV3-2) with TRBJ2-3; tentatively, D is TRBD1 or TRBD2 (6 bases each). Trimming shortened V by 4 bases and J by 8 bases, and 19 bases separated the two germline ends. Germline-derived CDR1 and CDR2 are LGHDT and YNNKEL (reference sequence). The CDR3 extends over 15 amino acids. CDR3: CASSRKQGTVGTQYF. The CDR3 DNA reads as TGTGCCAGCAGCCGGAAGCAGGGGACTGTCGGTACGCAGTATTTT.

This clone was seen a handful of times. The chain combines TRBV29-1 with TRBJ1-1; D not certain. V gave up 4 bases and J gave up 2 bases, with 11 bases separating them. CDR3 length: 13 residues. The germline V gene has CDR1 SQVTM and CDR2 ANQGSEA. CDR3 bases: TGCAGCGTTGGGATGAGCGTAAACACTGAAGCTTTCTTT. It translates to CSVGMSVNTEAFF.

The chain combines TRBV9 with TRBJ2-3, with 7 bases matching TRBD2. V shed 3 bases and J 2 bases; nucleotides not matched to a gene: 12. CDR1 is SGDLS and CDR2 is YYNGEE in the germline V gene. The CDR3 covers 17 residues. The DNA for the CDR3 is TGTGCCAGCAGCGCCTTACGGTCACTAGCGAACACAGATACGCAGTATTTT. It yields the protein CASSALRSLANTDTQYF.

The rearrangement uses TRBV2 and TRBJ2-1, with 7 bases aligning to TRBD1. The germline V gene encodes CDR1 SNHLY and CDR2 FYNNEI. The CDR3 length is 14 residues. Losses at the gene ends were 6 bases for V and 1 base for J; bases not matched to a gene: 3. This CDR3 is CASSPDRSYNEQFF. CDR3 nucleotides: TGTGCCAGCAGCCCGGACAGGTCCTACAATGAGCAGTTCTTC.

This chain connects TRBV5-1 to TRBJ2-1; TRBD2 matches 7 bases. The CDR3 contains 17 residues. CDR1 and CDR2 (germline): SGHRS, YFSETQ. The ends lost 7 bases at V and 0 bases at J; junction bases unmatched: 13. The CDR3 DNA reads as TGCGCCAGCGTAATTGTCACTAGCGCTAGCTCCTACAATGAGCAGTTCTTC. Translating gives CASVIVTSASSYNEQFF.

The V and J genes are TRBV2 and TRBJ2-2; TRBD2 matches 9 bases. Looked up from germline, CDR1 is SNHLY and CDR2 is FYNNEI. The trim removed 6 bases at V and 5 bases at J, leaving 7 bases unmatched. CDR3 length: 15 residues. CDR3 region: CASRLLTSGTGELFF. For the CDR3, the DNA is TGTGCCAGCAGGCTACTAACTAGCGGGACCGGGGAGCTGTTTTTT.